One and the same sample provided the 17 T cell receptor beta chains below, sequenced in a study of cytomegalovirus exposure and HLA in healthy donors. Vbeta (60) and Jbeta (13) primers were used in the PCR. Sequencing used immunoSEQ multiplex PCR; TCRdb keeps in-frame clones, though not all of them. This table has some 130,000 clones, 76% appearing once. The material sequenced was PBMCs. The source of these receptors is a man in his forties or fifties in good health and CMV-seronegative.

The rearrangement links TRBV5-1 to TRBJ2-6, with D hard to call. Trimming cost V 0 bases and J 0 bases, with 7 bases left between them. CDR1 is SGHRS and CDR2 is YFSETQ in the germline V gene. The CDR3 is made up of 16 amino acids. The CDR3 nucleotides read TGCGCCAGCAGCTTGGTACCAGGCTCTGGGGCCAACGTCCTGACTTTC. Translation: CASSLVPGSGANVLTF.

This chain links TRBV30 with TRBJ2-3, with D uncertain. In germline, CDR1 is GTSNPN, CDR2 SVGIG (reference sequence). The CDR3 totals 12 residues. The germline V and J ends were trimmed by 1 base and 6 bases, with 8 bases remaining between them. The chain's CDR3 is CAWSGAVDTQYF. The CDR3 region has the DNA TGTGCCTGGAGTGGAGCCGTCGATACGCAGTATTTT.

The rearrangement uses TRBV7-3 and TRBJ1-1; D not resolved. V was shortened by 4 bases and J by 3 bases, with 18 bases between the two germline ends. The CDR3 extends over 16 amino acids. Germline V gene sequence: CDR1 SGHTA, CDR2 FQGTGA. Here the CDR3 reads CASSSRSGQEDTEAFF. In nucleotides, the CDR3 is TGTGCCAGCAGCTCCCGATCTGGGCAGGAGGACACTGAAGCTTTCTTT.

V is TRBV30 and J is TRBJ1-1, with TRBD1 identical over 10 bases. The trim removed 0 bases at V and 10 bases at J, leaving 8 bases unmatched. The CDR3 spans 14 residues. Germline CDR1 reads GTSNPN; CDR2 reads SVGIG (reference sequence). The CDR3 DNA sequence: TGTGCCTGGAGTGTACAGACAGGGGGCGCGGGAGCTTTCTTT. Its translation is CAWSVQTGGAGAFF.

Only a few counts were recorded for this clone. The chain recombines TRBV7-6 with TRBJ2-1; 8 bases map to TRBD1. Germline CDR1 is SGHVS and CDR2 is FNYEAQ. The CDR3 extends over 14 amino acids. J gave up 9 bases and V 1 base, and 5 bases lay outside the gene matches. CDR3 in amino acids: CASSLEAGGIEQFF. The CDR3, as DNA: TGTGCCAGCAGCTTAGAGGCAGGGGGCATTGAGCAGTTCTTC.

The V gene is TRBV19, the J gene TRBJ2-5, with 14 bases lining up with TRBD2. Germline loops: CDR1 LNHDA, CDR2 SQIVND (reference sequence). V shed 6 bases, J shed 4 bases, and the junction held 4 bases outside the gene matches. The CDR3 spans 15 residues. In nucleotides, the CDR3 is TGTGCCAGTAGGGGACTAGCGGGAGTGGGAGAGACCCAGTACTTC. Its translation: CASRGLAGVGETQYF.

The genes are TRBV7-9 and TRBJ2-7; a possible D gene is TRBD1 (5 bases). The CDR3 extends over 16 amino acids. Germline lookup yields CDR1 SEHNR and CDR2 FQNEAQ (reference sequence). The germline V and J ends were trimmed by 5 bases and 0 bases, with 17 bases remaining between them. The CDR3 bases are TGTGCCAGCAGCGGACAAAGGTCCAGCCCCTCCTACGAGCAGTACTTC. Its translation is CASSGQRSSPSYEQYF.

CDR3 residues: CASSLGLAGAANTGELFF. The CDR3 region has the DNA TGCGCCAGCAGCTTGGGACTAGCGGGGGCCGCGAACACCGGGGAGCTGTTTTTT. This rearrangement joins TRBV5-1 to TRBJ2-2; 12 bases are a match to TRBD2. Germline V CDR1 and CDR2: SGHRS, YFSETQ. The CDR3 has 18 amino acids. V lost 0 bases to trimming and J lost 0 bases; unmatched junction nucleotides: 3.

This clone was recorded a few times. The V and J genes are TRBV11-2 and TRBJ2-7, with TRBD2 matching over 8 bases. This CDR3 region has 15 residues. Germline CDR1 reads SGHAT; CDR2 reads FQNNGV. J was trimmed by 1 base and V by 7 bases; bases with no gene match: 9. The CDR3 region has the DNA TGTGCCAGCACCCTTACGAGCGGGGGATCCTACGAGCAGTACTTC. It specifies CASTLTSGGSYEQYF.

The rearrangement links TRBV5-6 to TRBJ1-1; D is ambiguous. In germline, CDR1 is SGHDT, CDR2 YYEEEE. V dropped 0 bases and J dropped 9 bases, with 9 bases sitting between them. The CDR3 consists of 12 residues. CDR3 sequence (DNA): TGTGCCAGCAGCTTGGGGGCCGACCAAGCTTTCTTT. Protein: CASSLGADQAFF.

This chain uses TRBV27 with TRBJ1-4, with TRBD1 as a possible D gene (6 bases). Germline V lookup: CDR1 MNHEY, CDR2 SMNVEV (reference sequence). Trimming stripped 6 bases from V and 7 bases from J, with 9 bases between. The CDR3 spans 12 residues. The CDR3 DNA sequence: TGTGCCAGCAGACAGGGCTTTGAAAAACTGTTTTTT. Its translation is CASRQGFEKLFF.

This chain connects TRBV5-4 to TRBJ2-7; D gene uncertain. The CDR3 extends over 14 amino acids. V was cut by 3 bases and J by 1 base, with 11 bases left in between. CDR1 and CDR2 (germline): SGHNT, YYREEE (reference sequence). The CDR3, as DNA: TGTGCCAGCAGCTCCGACTCGAGATCCTACGAGCAGTACTTC. Translating it yields CASSSDSRSYEQYF.

The chain employs TRBV28 and TRBJ1-4; D remains ambiguous. Germline V CDR1 and CDR2: MDHEN, SYDVKM. The CDR3 covers 14 residues. Trimming took off 8 bases at V and 0 bases at J, with 10 bases between the two ends. CDR3 coding DNA: TGTGCCAGCGGTCTCAGTGCAACTAATGAAAAACTGTTTTTT. Its protein is CASGLSATNEKLFF.

The rearrangement joins TRBV6-1 to TRBJ2-1, with 9 bases aligning to TRBD2. CDR3 length equals 13 residues. With V trimmed by 5 bases and J by 9 bases, 5 bases remained unmatched. CDR1 and CDR2 from the germline V gene are MNHNS and SASEGT. CDR3 sequence reads: CASSTGLAREQFF. CDR3 nucleotides: TGTGCCAGCAGTACGGGACTAGCTCGTGAGCAGTTCTTC.

V and J are TRBV5-1 and TRBJ2-3, with 11 nucleotides matching TRBD1. Per the germline V gene, CDR1 is SGHRS and CDR2 is YFSETQ. V was clipped by 2 bases and J by 1 base; unmatched bases: 3. This CDR3 contains 16 residues. CDR3 in DNA: TGCGCCAGCAGCTTCGGGACAGGGGGTGGCACAGATACGCAGTATTTT. This sequence encodes CASSFGTGGGTDTQYF.

A word on this clone: The junction departs from the called germline gene at one end, perhaps through a read error. The chain recombines TRBV4-1 with TRBJ1-1; weak D call: TRBD1 (5 bases). This CDR3 contains 11 residues. The germline V gene has CDR1 MGHRA and CDR2 YSYEKL. The CDR3 nucleotides read TGCGCCAGCAGCCAGGGGCTTTGGACCATCTTT. It codes for CASSQGLWTIF.

The V call is TRBV28, the J call TRBJ2-2, with TRBD2 identical over 9 bases. The germline V gene has CDR1 MDHEN and CDR2 SYDVKM. The CDR3 has 15 amino acids. Unmatched junction bases numbered 6, after V lost 6 bases and J lost 4 bases. This chain's CDR3 is CASSLAGVSTGELFF. CDR3 sequence (DNA): TGTGCCAGCAGCTTAGCGGGAGTGAGCACCGGGGAGCTGTTTTTT. Together with reference TRBV28 and TRBJ2-2, the CDR3 gives the full variable domain: DVKVTQSSRYLVKRTGEKVFLECVQDMDHENMFWYRQDPGLGLRLIYFSYDVKMKEKGDIPEGYSVSREKKERFSLILESASTNQTSMYLCASSLAGVSTGELFFGEGSRLTVL.